This T cell receptor beta chain appears in the sequencing data of a study of cytomegalovirus exposure and HLA in healthy donors. Study-wide results and limits: For most subjects, TCR beta sequences were reported to predict HLA-A and HLA-B alleles with accuracy. Through in vitro validation, three CMV-associated chains were shown to be specific for CMV antigens. A missense variant in DCLRE1C was later tied to TCR beta V- and J-gene trimming.

This PCR relied on a set of 60 Vbeta primers and 13 Jbeta primers. Sequencing was performed with immunoSEQ multiplex PCR; in TCRdb, only in-frame clones are kept and a portion is missing. The clone table shows 95,000 to 150,000 clones, with the ten largest holding more than 0.9%. Germline loops: CDR1 SGHDT, CDR2 YYEEEE. The CDR3 spans 14 residues. Trimming pared 5 bases from V and 5 bases from J, leaving 17 bases between. Note on this clone: As yet, its antigen is unknown.

V usage is TRBV5-6 and J usage is TRBJ2-7, with D possibly TRBD2 on 6 matching bases. The receptor comes from a man younger than 30 in good health and CMV-seronegative. The sequenced sample was PBMCs. This CDR3 reads CASRNWDFGNEQYF. CDR3 coding DNA: TGTGCCAGCAGGAATTGGGACTTCGGGAACGAGCAGTACTTC.